The present T cell receptor (beta chain) was sequenced within a study of vaccination and CD4 T cells after COVID-19. Overall study: Overlapping spike peptides of SARS-CoV-2, HCoV-NL63, HCoV-OC43 and HCoV-229E stimulated the cells.

This clonotype was seen a few times. Its antigen is not identified. Cultured CD4+ T cell DNA was sequenced using the Oncomine TCR Beta short-read assay. TCRdb reprocessed the PCR reads with MiXCR, giving one entry per CDR3 protein. Altogether approximately 19,000 distinct CDR3 sequences are present, 70% being singletons, with the ten largest covering 5.5%. Stated treatment: approximately nine-day PBMC culture with coronavirus spike peptide pools or control peptides (ViraFEST assay). V lost 5 bases, J lost 1 base, and 7 bases stayed unmatched. The germline V gene has CDR1 SGHTA and CDR2 FQGNSA. The CDR3 contains 15 residues.

The receptor comes from a human donor who had recovered from COVID-19. The chain uses TRBV7-2 and TRBJ1-1; 7 bases match TRBD1. Specimen: CD4+ T cells from blood, cultured in vitro. In DNA, the CDR3 is TGTGCCAGCAGCCGGCAGGGACAGCAGAACACTGAAGCTTTCTTT. Protein sequence: CASSRQGQQNTEAFF.